The clone carrying this TCR beta chain appeared many times. Its antigen is still unknown. The CDR3 sequence is 13 residues long. Germline V gene data show CDR1 as SGHDT and CDR2 as YYEEEE. Trimming pared 4 bases from V and 3 bases from J, leaving 8 bases between. The sample is drawn from a study of T-cell memory formation after mild COVID-19. At the level of the study: In these data, TCR clusters were largely donor specific. Study-level points and caveats: The CD4+ clones that contracted clustered mainly within CM and EM, and the CD8+ clones concentrated in EMRA.

TCRdb analysed the 5' RACE reads with MiXCR anew, one entry per CDR3 protein. The data show 140,000 or so distinct CDR3 sequences, 14% seen once. What was sequenced was PBMCs or a T cell subset sorted from them (not recorded which). The TCR originated in an adult woman who had mild COVID-19 (a few samples of this study predate the infection). Cell type and time point are not known. The rearrangement joins TRBV5-6 to TRBJ2-1; no reliable D call. CDR3 sequence reads: CASSLDNYNEQFF. The CDR3, as DNA: TGTGCCAGCAGCCTAGACAACTACAATGAGCAGTTCTTC.